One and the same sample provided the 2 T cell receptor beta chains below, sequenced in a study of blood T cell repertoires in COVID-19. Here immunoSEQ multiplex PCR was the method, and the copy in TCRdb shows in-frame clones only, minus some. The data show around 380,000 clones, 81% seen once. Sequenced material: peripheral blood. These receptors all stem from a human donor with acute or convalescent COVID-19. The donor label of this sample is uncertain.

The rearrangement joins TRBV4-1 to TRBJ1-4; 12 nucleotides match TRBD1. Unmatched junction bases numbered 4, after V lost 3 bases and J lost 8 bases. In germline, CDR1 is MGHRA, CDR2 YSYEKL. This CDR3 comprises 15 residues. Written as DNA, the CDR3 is TGCGCCAGCAGCCAGGGGACAGGGGGCTGGGAAAAACTGTTTTTT. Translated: CASSQGTGGWEKLFF.

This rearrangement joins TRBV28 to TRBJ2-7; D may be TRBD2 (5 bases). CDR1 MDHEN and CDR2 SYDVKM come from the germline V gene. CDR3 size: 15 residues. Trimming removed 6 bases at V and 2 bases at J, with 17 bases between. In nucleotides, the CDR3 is TGTGCCAGCAGCCCTGGACTGTCTGGACCCTACGAGCAGTACTTC. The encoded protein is CASSPGLSGPYEQYF.